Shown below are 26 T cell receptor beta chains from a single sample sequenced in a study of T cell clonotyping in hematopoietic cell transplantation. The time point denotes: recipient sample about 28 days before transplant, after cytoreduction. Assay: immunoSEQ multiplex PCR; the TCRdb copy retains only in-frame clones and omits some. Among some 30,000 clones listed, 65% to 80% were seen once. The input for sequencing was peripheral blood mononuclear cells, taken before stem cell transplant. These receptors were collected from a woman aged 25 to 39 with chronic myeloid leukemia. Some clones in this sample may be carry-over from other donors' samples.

The CDR3 sequence is CASSFDSPTRSSGANVLTF. The DNA of the CDR3 is TGCGCCAGCAGCTTCGACTCCCCAACTAGGAGCTCTGGGGCCAACGTCCTGACTTTC. The rearrangement uses TRBV5-1 and TRBJ2-6; TRBD2 is a possible D gene (5 bases). CDR1 and CDR2 from the germline V gene are SGHRS and YFSETQ. Trimming stripped 2 bases from V and 0 bases from J, with 18 bases between. The CDR3 spans 19 residues.

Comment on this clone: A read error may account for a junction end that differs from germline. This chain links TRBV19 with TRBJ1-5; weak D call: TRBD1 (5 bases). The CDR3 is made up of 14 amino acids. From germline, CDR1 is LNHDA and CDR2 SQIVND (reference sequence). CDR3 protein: CASSVDSLNQPQHF. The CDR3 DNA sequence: TGTGCCAGTAGTGTAGACAGCTTGAATCAGCCCCAGCATTTT.

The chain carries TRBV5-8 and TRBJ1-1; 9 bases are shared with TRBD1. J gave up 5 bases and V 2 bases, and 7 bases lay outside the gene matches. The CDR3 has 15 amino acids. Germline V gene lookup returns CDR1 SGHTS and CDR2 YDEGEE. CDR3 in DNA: TGTGCCAGCAGCTTAGGGACAGGGATTGAGACTGAAGCTTTCTTT. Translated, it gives CASSLGTGIETEAFF.

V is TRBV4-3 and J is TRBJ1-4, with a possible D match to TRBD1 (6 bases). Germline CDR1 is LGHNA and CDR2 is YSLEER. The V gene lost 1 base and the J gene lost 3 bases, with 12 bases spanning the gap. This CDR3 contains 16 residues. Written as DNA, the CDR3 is TGCGCCAGCAGCCAAGCCCAGGGGAGGGCTAATGAAAAACTGTTTTTT. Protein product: CASSQAQGRANEKLFF.

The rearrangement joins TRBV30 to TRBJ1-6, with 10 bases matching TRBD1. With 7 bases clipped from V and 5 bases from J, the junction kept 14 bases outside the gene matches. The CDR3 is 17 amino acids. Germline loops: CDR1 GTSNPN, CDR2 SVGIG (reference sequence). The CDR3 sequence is CASRQGAHSWDNSPLHF. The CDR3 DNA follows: TGTGCCTCTCGACAGGGGGCTCATAGTTGGGATAATTCACCCCTCCACTTT.

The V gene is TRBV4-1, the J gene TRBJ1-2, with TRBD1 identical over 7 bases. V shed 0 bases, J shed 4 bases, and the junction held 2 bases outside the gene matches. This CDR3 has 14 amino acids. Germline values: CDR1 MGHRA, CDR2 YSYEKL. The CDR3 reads CASSQDDRAYGYTF. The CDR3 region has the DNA TGCGCCAGCAGCCAAGACGACAGGGCCTATGGCTACACCTTC.

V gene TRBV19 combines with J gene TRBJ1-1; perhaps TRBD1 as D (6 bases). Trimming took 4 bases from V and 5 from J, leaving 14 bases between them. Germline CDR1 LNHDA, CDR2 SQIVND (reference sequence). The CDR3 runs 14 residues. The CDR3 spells CASSKKGVGTEAFF. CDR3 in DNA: TGTGCCAGTAGTAAAAAGGGGGTCGGGACTGAAGCTTTCTTT.

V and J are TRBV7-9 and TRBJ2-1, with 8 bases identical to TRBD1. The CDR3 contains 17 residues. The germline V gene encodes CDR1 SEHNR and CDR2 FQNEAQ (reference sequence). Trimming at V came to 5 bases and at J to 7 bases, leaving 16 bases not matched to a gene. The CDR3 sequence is CASSHQTLGQALNEQFF. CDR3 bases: TGTGCCAGCAGCCACCAAACCTTGGGACAGGCGCTTAATGAGCAGTTCTTC.

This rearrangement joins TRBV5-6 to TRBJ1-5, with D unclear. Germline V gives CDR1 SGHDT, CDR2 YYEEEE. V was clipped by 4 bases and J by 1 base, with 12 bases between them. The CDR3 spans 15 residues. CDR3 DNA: TGTGCCAGCAGCATCCGAACAGTGAGCAATCAGCCCCAGCATTTT. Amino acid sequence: CASSIRTVSNQPQHF.

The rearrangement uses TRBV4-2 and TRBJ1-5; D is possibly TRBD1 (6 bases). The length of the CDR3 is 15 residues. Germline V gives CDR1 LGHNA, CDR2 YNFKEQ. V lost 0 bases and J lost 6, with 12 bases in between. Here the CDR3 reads CASSQDSGGGQPQHF. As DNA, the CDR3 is TGTGCCAGCAGCCAAGATTCGGGGGGCGGTCAGCCCCAGCATTTT.

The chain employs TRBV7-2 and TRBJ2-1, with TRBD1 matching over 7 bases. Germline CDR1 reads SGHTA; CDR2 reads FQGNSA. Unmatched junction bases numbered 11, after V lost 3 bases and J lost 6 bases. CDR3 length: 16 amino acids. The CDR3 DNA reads TGTGCCAGCAGCTTGCCAACAGGGGTGGGAGTCAATGAGCAGTTCTTC. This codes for CASSLPTGVGVNEQFF.

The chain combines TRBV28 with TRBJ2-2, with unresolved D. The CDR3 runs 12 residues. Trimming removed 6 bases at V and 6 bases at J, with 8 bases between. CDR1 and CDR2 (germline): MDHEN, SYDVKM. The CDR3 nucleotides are TGTGCCAGCAGGTTTTCTTCCGGGGAGCTGTTTTTT. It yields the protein CASRFSSGELFF.

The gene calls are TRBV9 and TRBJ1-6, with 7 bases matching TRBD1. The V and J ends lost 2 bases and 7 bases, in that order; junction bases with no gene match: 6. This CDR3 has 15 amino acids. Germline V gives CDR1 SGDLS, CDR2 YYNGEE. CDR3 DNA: TGTGCCAGCAGCGTTTCGGGACAGCCAAATTCACCCCTCCACTTT. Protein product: CASSVSGQPNSPLHF.

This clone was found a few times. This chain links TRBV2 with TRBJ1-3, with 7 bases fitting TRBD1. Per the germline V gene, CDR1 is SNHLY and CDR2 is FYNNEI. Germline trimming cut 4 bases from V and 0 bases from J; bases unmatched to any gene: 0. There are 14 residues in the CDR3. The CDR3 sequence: CASSGQGSGNTIYF. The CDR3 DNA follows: TGTGCCAGCAGTGGACAGGGCTCTGGAAACACCATATATTTT.

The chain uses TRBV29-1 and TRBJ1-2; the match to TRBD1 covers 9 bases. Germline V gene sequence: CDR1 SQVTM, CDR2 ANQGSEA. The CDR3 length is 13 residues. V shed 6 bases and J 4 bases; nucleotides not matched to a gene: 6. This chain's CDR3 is CSVGGQGAYGYTF. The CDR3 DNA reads TGCAGCGTGGGGGGACAGGGAGCCTATGGCTACACCTTC.

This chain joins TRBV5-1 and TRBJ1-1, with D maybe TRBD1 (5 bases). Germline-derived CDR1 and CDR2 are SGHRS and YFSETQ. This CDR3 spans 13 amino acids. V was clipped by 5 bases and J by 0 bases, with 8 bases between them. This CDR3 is CASRGRMNTEAFF. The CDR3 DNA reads TGCGCCAGCAGGGGGCGGATGAACACTGAAGCTTTCTTT.

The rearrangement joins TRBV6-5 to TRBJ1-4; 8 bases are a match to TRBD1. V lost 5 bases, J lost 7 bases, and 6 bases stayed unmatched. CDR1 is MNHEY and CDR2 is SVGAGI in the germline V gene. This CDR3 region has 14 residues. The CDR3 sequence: CASSLTGGSEKLFF. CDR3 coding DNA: TGTGCCAGCAGTCTAACAGGGGGGAGTGAAAAACTGTTTTTT.

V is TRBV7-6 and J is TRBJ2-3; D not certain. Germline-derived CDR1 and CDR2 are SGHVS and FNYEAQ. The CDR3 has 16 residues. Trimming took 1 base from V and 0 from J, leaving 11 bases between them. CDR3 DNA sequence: TGTGCCAGCAGCTTAGTTGGTCCCCCTAGCACAGATACGCAGTATTTT. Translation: CASSLVGPPSTDTQYF.

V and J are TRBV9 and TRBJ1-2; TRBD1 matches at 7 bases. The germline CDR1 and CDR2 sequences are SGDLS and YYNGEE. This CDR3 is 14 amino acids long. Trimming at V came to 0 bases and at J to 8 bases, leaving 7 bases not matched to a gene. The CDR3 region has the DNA TGTGCCAGCAGCGTAGCGACAGGGACCGTAGGCTACACCTTC. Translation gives CASSVATGTVGYTF.

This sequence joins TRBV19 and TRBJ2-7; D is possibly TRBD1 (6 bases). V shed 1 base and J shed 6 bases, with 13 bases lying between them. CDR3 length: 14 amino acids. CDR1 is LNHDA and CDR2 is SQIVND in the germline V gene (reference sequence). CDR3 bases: TGTGCCAGTAGTATAGCCAACAGGGTGGGCGAGCAGTACTTC. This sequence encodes CASSIANRVGEQYF.

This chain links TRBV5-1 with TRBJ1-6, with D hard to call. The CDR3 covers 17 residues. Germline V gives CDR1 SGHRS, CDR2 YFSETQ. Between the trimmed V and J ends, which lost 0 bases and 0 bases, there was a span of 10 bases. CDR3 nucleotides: TGCGCCAGCAGCTTGGGCGTTAAGAGCTCCTATAATTCACCCCTCCACTTT. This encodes CASSLGVKSSYNSPLHF.

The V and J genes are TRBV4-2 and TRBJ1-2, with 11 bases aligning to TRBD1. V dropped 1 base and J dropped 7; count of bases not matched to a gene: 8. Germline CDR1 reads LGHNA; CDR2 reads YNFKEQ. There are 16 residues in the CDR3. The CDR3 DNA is TGTGCCAGCAGCCAAGTGGACAGGGGGCTCCCGGGTGGCTACACCTTC. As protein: CASSQVDRGLPGGYTF.

CDR3 coding DNA: TGTGCCAGCAGTGACCTCTCGAGCTCCTACGAGCAGTACTTC. Translated, it gives CASSDLSSSYEQYF. The rearrangement joins TRBV2 to TRBJ2-7; D gene unclear. The germline V gene encodes CDR1 SNHLY and CDR2 FYNNEI. The CDR3 has 14 amino acids. Trimming took 3 bases from V and 0 from J, leaving 9 bases between them. Full variable domain (missing parts from reference TRBV2 and TRBJ2-7): EPEVTQTPSHQVTQMGQEVILRCVPISNHLYFYWYRQILGQKVEFLVSFYNNEISEKSEIFDDQFSVERPDGSNFTLKIRSTKLEDSAMYFCASSDLSSSYEQYFGPGTRLTVT.

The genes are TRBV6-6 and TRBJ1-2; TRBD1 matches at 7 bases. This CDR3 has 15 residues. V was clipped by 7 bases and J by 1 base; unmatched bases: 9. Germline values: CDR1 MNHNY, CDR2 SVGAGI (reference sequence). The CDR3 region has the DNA TGTGCCAGCACTCCGCGGCAGGGGGGTAACTATGGCTACACCTTC. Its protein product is CASTPRQGGNYGYTF.

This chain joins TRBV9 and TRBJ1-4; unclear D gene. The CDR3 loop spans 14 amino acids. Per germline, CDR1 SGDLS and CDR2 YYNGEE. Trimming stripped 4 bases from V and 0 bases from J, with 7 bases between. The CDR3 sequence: CASSPISTNEKLFF. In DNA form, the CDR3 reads TGTGCCAGCAGCCCCATCTCAACTAATGAAAAACTGTTTTTT.

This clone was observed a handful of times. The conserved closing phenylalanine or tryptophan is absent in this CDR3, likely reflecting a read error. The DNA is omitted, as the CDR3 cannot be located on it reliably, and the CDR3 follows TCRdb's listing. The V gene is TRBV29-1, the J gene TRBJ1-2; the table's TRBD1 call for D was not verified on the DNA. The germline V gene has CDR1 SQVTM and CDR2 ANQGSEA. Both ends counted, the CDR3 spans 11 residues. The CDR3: CSVEWDRGFFI.